This is a list of T cell receptor beta chains from one sample in a study of vaccination and CD4 T cells after COVID-19. TCRdb reprocessed the PCR reads with MiXCR, giving one entry per CDR3 protein. Of fewer than 12,000 distinct CDR3 sequences in the sample, about 45% were seen once. Their antigens are not known. The sample taken for sequencing was CD4+ T cells from blood, cultured in vitro. All receptors derive from a human donor who had recovered from COVID-19. Each CDR3 is given with its conserved first and last residue. D genes are given only for firm matches. Clone sizes are given selectively: once, few, many, or a class where the clone is expanded.

v_call	clone_size	j_call	d_call	cdr3_nt	cdr3_aa
TRBV6-5	.	TRBJ1-1	.	TGTGCCAGCAGTTACCTCGGTCTCTCGGGCACTGAAGCTTTCTTT	CASSYLGLSGTEAFF
TRBV19	.	TRBJ2-1	TRBD2	TGTGCCAGTAGTATAGGTCTAGCGGGTCTGAGCTCCTACAATGAGCAGTTCTTC	CASSIGLAGLSSYNEQFF
TRBV7-6	few	TRBJ1-4	TRBD1	TGTGCCAGCAGCCACCCACTCCGGGACAGAAATGAAAAACTGTTTTTT	CASSHPLRDRNEKLFF
TRBV12-3/TRBV12-4	.	TRBJ2-1	TRBD2	TGTGCCACCAGCGGGGTCAGTGAGCAGTTCTTC	CATSGVSEQFF
TRBV20-1	.	TRBJ2-7	.	TGCAGTGCTAGGGGGAGATCCTACGAGCAGTACTTC	CSARGRSYEQYF
TRBV6-1	few	TRBJ2-3	.	TGTGCCAGCAGGCCCCTGGGGCGAACAGATACGCAGTATTTT	CASRPLGRTDTQYF
TRBV4-1	.	TRBJ1-1	.	TGCGCCAGCAGCCGCGCAGGGGTGAGGGACACTGAAGCTTTCTTT	CASSRAGVRDTEAFF
TRBV7-7	.	TRBJ2-1	.	TGTGCCAGCAGCTTAGATTTCAACAATGAGCAGTTCTTC	CASSLDFNNEQFF
TRBV7-2	.	TRBJ2-3	TRBD2	TGTGCCAGCAACTCGGGGGGGGGCCCAGATACGCAGTATTTT	CASNSGGGPDTQYF
TRBV11-2	.	TRBJ2-7	.	TGTGCCAGCAGCTTAGCGGGCCTCTCCTACGAGCAGTACTTC	CASSLAGLSYEQYF
TRBV3-1	.	TRBJ2-2	.	TGTGCCAGCAGCCTAGGGGATACGGGGGAGCTGTTTTTT	CASSLGDTGELFF
TRBV11-1	few	TRBJ2-3	TRBD2	TGTGCCAGCAGCTTTCTCCCTAGCGGGGGAACAGATACGCAGTATTTT	CASSFLPSGGTDTQYF
TRBV6-5	.	TRBJ1-6	TRBD1	TGTGCCAGCAGTTACACTTCCCCCGGACAGGGTAATTCACCCCTCCACTTT	CASSYTSPGQGNSPLHF
TRBV6-1	few	TRBJ1-1	.	TGTGCCAGCACCCGGGGGGGGTTAGACACTGAAGCTTTCTTT	CASTRGGLDTEAFF
TRBV6-1	few	TRBJ1-3	.	TGTGCCAGCAAACAGGCCGAAACTGGAAACACCATATATTTT	CASKQAETGNTIYF
TRBV20-1	few	TRBJ1-5	.	TGCAGTGCTAGAGATTCCGGACAACCTAATCAGCCCCAGCATTTT	CSARDSGQPNQPQHF
TRBV30	.	TRBJ1-2	.	TGTGCCTGGAATCTTAACTATGGCTACACCTTC	CAWNLNYGYTF
TRBV7-7	.	TRBJ2-5	TRBD2	TGTGCCAGCAGCCCCGGGGGGGCCTGGACCCAGTACTTC	CASSPGGAWTQYF
TRBV5-1	.	TRBJ1-1	TRBD1	TGCGCCAGCCACCCGGGGCCGGGACAGCCAAACACTGAAGCTTTCTTT	CASHPGPGQPNTEAFF
TRBV20-1	medium-sized	TRBJ2-5	.	TGCAGTGCCCCAGACGGGTTCAAAGAGACCCAGTACTTC	CSAPDGFKETQYF
TRBV6-1	few	TRBJ2-2	TRBD1	TGTGCCAGCAACCGGGACAGGAGCACCGGGGAGCTGTTTTTT	CASNRDRSTGELFF
TRBV20-1	few	TRBJ1-5	.	TGCAGTGCTAGAGGACAGGCGGGGGGGACTAGCAATCAGCCCCAGCATTTT	CSARGQAGGTSNQPQHF
TRBV20-1	.	TRBJ2-5	TRBD2	TGCAGTGCCACAACTAGCGGGGAGACCCAGTACTTC	CSATTSGETQYF
TRBV27	few	TRBJ2-3	TRBD2	TGTGCCAGCAGTTCTAGCGGGGACTACACAGATACGCAGTATTTT	CASSSSGDYTDTQYF